A single sample gave rise to the 14 T cell receptor beta chains below, sequenced in a study of blood T cell repertoires in COVID-19 (dated by TCRdb to 2019 to 2021). Library generation was performed with the immunoSEQ multiplex PCR assay. In its TCRdb copy, this immuneACCESS table keeps in-frame sequences only and misses some clones. Where compared with another copy, unresolved V genes explain less than half of these, and the others have no known cause. Present in this sample are approximately 230,000 clones, around 88% of which were seen just once. The biggest ten clones account for about 1.3% of the sample. Sequenced: peripheral blood. The origin of the receptors is an elderly man with acute or convalescent COVID-19.

V is TRBV7-9 and J is TRBJ1-1; TRBD1 agrees at 10 bases. CDR1 and CDR2 (germline): SEHNR, FQNEAQ (reference sequence). The CDR3 has 14 residues. V trimming: 5 bases; J trimming: 11 bases; junction bases outside the gene matches: 11. For the CDR3, the DNA is TGTGCCAGCAGCCTCCCTGGACAGGGGGTGTCGGCTTTCTTT. As protein: CASSLPGQGVSAFF.

This clone appeared once. This chain connects TRBV2 to TRBJ2-7, with D possibly TRBD1 on 5 matching bases. The CDR3 has 12 residues. Trimming removed 2 bases from V and 4 bases from J, with 6 bases in between. Germline assignment: CDR1 SNHLY and CDR2 FYNNEI. The CDR3 region is CASSEKGYEQYF. CDR3 in DNA: TGTGCCAGCAGTGAAAAGGGGTACGAGCAGTACTTC.

V and J are TRBV7-2 and TRBJ2-1, with 15 bases that match TRBD2. The CDR3 spans 19 residues. Germline V CDR1 and CDR2: SGHTA, FQGNSA. J was trimmed by 2 bases and V by 5 bases; bases with no gene match: 10. As DNA, the CDR3 is TGTGCCAGCAGCACCCCCGGGACTAGCGGGGGGACCGCCTACAATGAGCAGTTCTTC. Residues: CASSTPGTSGGTAYNEQFF.

This clone was counted a single time. This rearrangement joins TRBV5-6 to TRBJ1-2; 8 bases match TRBD1. V was pared by 4 bases and J by 8 bases, with 13 bases of the junction left unmatched. The CDR3 is 15 amino acids. The germline CDR1 and CDR2 sequences are SGHDT and YYEEEE. The CDR3 is CASSLRATGGGGYTF. In DNA form, the CDR3 reads TGTGCCAGCAGCCTTAGGGCTACAGGGGGAGGGGGCTACACCTTC.

V is TRBV19 and J is TRBJ2-2, with 7 bases identical to TRBD1. The CDR3 is made up of 17 amino acids. CDR1 and CDR2 (germline): LNHDA, SQIVND (reference sequence). V shed 3 bases, J shed 7 bases, and the junction held 14 bases outside the gene matches. The CDR3 loop reads CASSIPTGRGRHGELFF. The CDR3 DNA is TGTGCCAGTAGTATCCCGACAGGGCGAGGAAGGCACGGGGAGCTGTTTTTT.

This sequence joins TRBV19 and TRBJ1-5, with 7 bases lining up with TRBD1. The germline V gene has CDR1 LNHDA and CDR2 SQIVND (reference sequence). This CDR3 has 15 residues. The J segment lost 0 bases and the V segment lost 7 bases, leaving 6 bases of the junction unmatched. The CDR3 nucleotides are TGTGCCAGTAATCGACAGGGTGATAGCAATCAGCCCCAGCATTTT. This translates into CASNRQGDSNQPQHF. The variable domain in full, completed from reference TRBV19 and TRBJ1-5, reads DGGITQSPKYLFRKEGQNVTLSCEQNLNHDAMYWYRQDPGQGLRLIYYSQIVNDFQKGDIAEGYSVSREKKESFPLTVTSAQKNPTAFYLCASNRQGDSNQPQHFGDGTRLSIL.

This rearrangement joins TRBV14 to TRBJ1-2, with D possibly matching TRBD1 (5 bases). Germline values: CDR1 SGHDN, CDR2 FVKESK. V gave up 1 base and J gave up 1 base, with 13 bases separating them. CDR3 length equals 16 residues. The CDR3 loop reads CASSQGVREFNYGYTF. The CDR3 nucleotides read TGTGCCAGCAGCCAAGGGGTCAGGGAATTTAACTATGGCTACACCTTC. The variable domain in full, with the rest retrieved from reference TRBV14 and TRBJ1-2, is EAGVTQFPSHSVIEKGQTVTLRCDPISGHDNLYWYRRVMGKEIKFLLHFVKESKQDESGMPNNRFLAERTGGTYSTLKVQPAELEDSGVYFCASSQGVREFNYGYTFGSGTRLTVV.

V gene TRBV4-3 combines with J gene TRBJ2-1, with TRBD1 as a possible D gene (5 bases). V was pared by 1 base and J by 6 bases, with 28 bases between. The CDR3 runs to 20 residues. CDR1 and CDR2 (germline): LGHNA, YSLEER. As DNA, the CDR3 is TGCGCCAGCAGCCAAGTCGGCCCAGAACGATATAGGCTTGGGGCCAATGAGCAGTTCTTC. It yields the protein CASSQVGPERYRLGANEQFF.

Comments on this clone: This specimen includes other DNA sequences encoding the same CDR3. V is TRBV7-2 and J is TRBJ1-3; D unresolved. The germline CDR1 and CDR2 sequences are SGHTA and FQGNSA. V lost 4 bases, J lost 2 bases, and 6 bases lay in between. This CDR3 has 13 residues. The CDR3 reads CASSSGTGNTIYF. The CDR3 DNA is TGTGCCAGCAGCTCGGGGACTGGAAACACCATATATTTT.

CDR3 amino acids: CASSKGLAEETQYF. The CDR3 nucleotides read TGTGCCAGTAGTAAAGGACTAGCAGAAGAGACCCAGTACTTC. The gene calls are TRBV19 and TRBJ2-5; 8 bases line up with TRBD2. CDR3 length: 14 residues. The junction had 4 bases not matched to a gene; V was cut back by 4 bases and J by 3 bases. Germline values: CDR1 LNHDA, CDR2 SQIVND (reference sequence).

The sample holds a few counts of this clone. The chain recombines TRBV11-2 with TRBJ1-2; D is unresolved. Germline V CDR1 and CDR2: SGHAT, FQNNGV. Trimming stripped 5 bases from V and 4 bases from J, with 11 bases between. The length of the CDR3 is 13 residues. Here the CDR3 reads CASSPDNFYGYTF. DNA of the CDR3: TGTGCCAGCAGCCCCGATAACTTCTATGGCTACACCTTC.

The rearrangement joins TRBV6-5 to TRBJ2-3, with no clear D. CDR1 MNHEY and CDR2 SVGAGI come from the germline V gene. This CDR3 contains 15 residues. V gave up 6 bases and J gave up 1 base, with 14 bases separating them. The CDR3 sequence is CASSTLGYGTDTQYF. As DNA, the CDR3 is TGTGCCAGCAGCACCCTGGGCTATGGCACAGATACGCAGTATTTT.

The chain recombines TRBV10-3 with TRBJ1-4; TRBD1 is a possible D gene (5 bases). This CDR3 contains 14 residues. Trimming pared 10 bases from V and 8 bases from J, leaving 20 bases between. Germline V gene sequence: CDR1 ENHRY, CDR2 SYGVKD. The CDR3 loop reads CATKRGGEVEKLFF. CDR3 in DNA: TGTGCCACCAAGAGGGGAGGGGAAGTCGAAAAACTGTTTTTT.

The V call is TRBV24-1, the J call TRBJ2-1; 10 bases are shared with TRBD2. V lost 9 bases to trimming and J lost 1 base; unmatched junction nucleotides: 8. Germline V gene sequence: CDR1 KGHDR, CDR2 SFDVKD. The CDR3 is made up of 16 amino acids. The CDR3 region is CATSRGLASSYNEQFF. Written as DNA, the CDR3 is TGTGCCACCTCGCGGGGACTAGCGAGTTCCTACAATGAGCAGTTCTTC.